This T cell receptor beta chain was identified during a study of T cell responses to AZD1222 COVID-19 vaccine. Trimming removed 4 bases from V and 2 bases from J; junction bases left unmatched: 7. Germline loops: CDR1 LGHDT, CDR2 YNNKEL (reference sequence). This CDR3 contains 15 residues. Clones were sequenced by immunoSEQ multiplex PCR, and TCRdb holds only the in-frame ones, with some missing. The sample holds about 60,000 clones; 75% to 90% are singletons and the top ten take approximately 19%. This TCR was sampled from an adult in good health. The sequences come from peripheral blood, collected on day 0 of MenACWY control vaccination. The chain links TRBV3-1 (or the pseudogene TRBV3-2) to TRBJ2-5, with 7 bases aligning to TRBD1. CDR3 nucleotides: TGTGCCAGCAGCCGGAGACAGGGTGGGCAAGAGACCCAGTACTTC. Protein: CASSRRQGGQETQYF.